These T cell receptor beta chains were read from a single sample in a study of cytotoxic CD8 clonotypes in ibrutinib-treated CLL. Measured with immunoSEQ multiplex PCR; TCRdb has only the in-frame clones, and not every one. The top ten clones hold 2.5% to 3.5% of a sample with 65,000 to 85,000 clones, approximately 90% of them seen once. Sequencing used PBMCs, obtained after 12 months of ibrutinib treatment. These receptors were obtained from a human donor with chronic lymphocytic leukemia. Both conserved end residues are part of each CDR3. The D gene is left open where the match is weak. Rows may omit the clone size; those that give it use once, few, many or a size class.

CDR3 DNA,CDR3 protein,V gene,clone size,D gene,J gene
TGTGCCAGCAGTTCCCCTCGACAGGGCTTTTTGTTCGAGCAGTACTTC,CASSSPRQGFLFEQYF,TRBV6-5,-,TRBD1,TRBJ2-7
TGTGCCAGCAGCGTAGGTAGGAAAAGCTCCTACGAGCAGTACTTC,CASSVGRKSSYEQYF,TRBV9,-,-,TRBJ2-7
TGCAGCGTTGACCTAGCGGGATGGGGCAGGGATACGCAGTATTTT,CSVDLAGWGRDTQYF,TRBV29-1,-,TRBD2,TRBJ2-3
TGTGCCAGCGCACAGGGGGTAATGGAGACCCAGTACTTC,CASAQGVMETQYF,TRBV6-1,-,TRBD1,TRBJ2-5
TGTGCCAGCTCACCATCAGTGGGGCAGGAAGAGACCCAGTACTTC,CASSPSVGQEETQYF,TRBV18,-,-,TRBJ2-5
TGTGCCAGCAGCCTTACTGGGGGCGCCCCCTATGGCTACACCTTC,CASSLTGGAPYGYTF,TRBV9,-,-,TRBJ1-2
TGTGCCAGCAGCAACCAAACACTAACCTCCGACCTACGGGCTGAAGCTTTCTTT,CASSNQTLTSDLRAEAFF,TRBV21-1,-,-,TRBJ1-1
TGTGCCAGCACCTACACCAGTGGGGTCGAGCAGTACTTC,CASTYTSGVEQYF,TRBV2,-,-,TRBJ2-7
TGTGCCAGTAGTAGCAACCTACTGGTTTCGGGACCAGGATCTGGGGCCAACGTCCTGACTTTC,CASSSNLLVSGPGSGANVLTF,TRBV19,-,-,TRBJ2-6
TGTGCCAGCAGCTTAGTCGGGGAGACCCAGTACTTC,CASSLVGETQYF,TRBV11-2,-,-,TRBJ2-5
TGTGCCAGCAGTTATGGAGAGACCCAGTACTTC,CASSYGETQYF,TRBV6-6,-,-,TRBJ2-5
TGCAGCGTTGTTGTAGAATCCGAGCAGTACTTC,CSVVVESEQYF,TRBV29-1,-,-,TRBJ2-7
TGTGCCAGCAGCCATAGACAGGGTGGATATAACTATGGCTACACCTTC,CASSHRQGGYNYGYTF,TRBV14,-,TRBD1,TRBJ1-2
TGTGCCAGCAGCTTAGCCCCGTTGGTAGCGGGAGAGTCACACTACGAGCAGTACTTC,CASSLAPLVAGESHYEQYF,TRBV13,-,TRBD2,TRBJ2-7
TGTGCCAGCGGGACAGGGGGGAACGAGCAGTACTTC,CASGTGGNEQYF,TRBV28,-,TRBD1,TRBJ2-7
TGTGCTAGCAGCCGGACTAGCGTGGGTGAGCAGTTCTTC,CASSRTSVGEQFF,TRBV7-7,-,TRBD2,TRBJ2-1
TGCGCCAGCAGCCTCGGACAGGGAGGCTACAATGAGCAGTTCTTC,CASSLGQGGYNEQFF,TRBV4-1,once,TRBD1,TRBJ2-1
TGTGCCAGCAGCCCCAAACTCGGGACAGGAGACAATGAGCAGTTCTTC,CASSPKLGTGDNEQFF,TRBV7-3,-,TRBD1,TRBJ2-1
TGTGCCAGCTCACCTACGCCGCCCGGGCTGGGAAACACCATATATTTT,CASSPTPPGLGNTIYF,TRBV18,-,-,TRBJ1-3
TGTGCCAGTAGTATCAAGACAGGGGCTCCCTACGAGCAGTACTTC,CASSIKTGAPYEQYF,TRBV19,-,TRBD1,TRBJ2-7
TGTGCCGGAGGACAGGGACACGATGGCTACACCTTC,CAGGQGHDGYTF,TRBV19,-,TRBD1,TRBJ1-2
TGCAGCGTTGAAGACAGGGAAAACTATGGCTACACCTTC,CSVEDRENYGYTF,TRBV29-1,-,-,TRBJ1-2
TGCGCCAGCAGCCAAGCAAAGACAGCGGGAGTAGGGGCAGATACGCAGTATTTT,CASSQAKTAGVGADTQYF,TRBV4-1,-,TRBD2,TRBJ2-3
TGTGCCATCAGTGAGTCGGGTAGTAGCGGAGAGACCCAGTACTTC,CAISESGSSGETQYF,TRBV10-3,-,-,TRBJ2-5
TGTGCCAGCAGGGAGGCGGAAAGACCCCTTGGGAATCAACTGTTTTTT,CASREAERPLGNQLFF,TRBV2,-,-,TRBJ1-4
TGTGCCAGTAGTAAATTAGGGCCCTACGAGCAGTACTTC,CASSKLGPYEQYF,TRBV19,-,-,TRBJ2-7
TGCGCCAGCAGCCAAGATCAACGGAGCAATCAGCCCCAGCATTTT,CASSQDQRSNQPQHF,TRBV4-1,-,-,TRBJ1-5
TGTGCCAGCAGCTTAGGGTTTGGCACAGATACGCAGTATTTT,CASSLGFGTDTQYF,TRBV7-3,-,-,TRBJ2-3
TGCGCCAGCAGCTTGGGACAGTGGAGAGACACTGAAGCTTTCTTT,CASSLGQWRDTEAFF,TRBV5-1,once,-,TRBJ1-1